The subject of this entry is one T cell receptor beta chain. This sample is part of a study of blood T cell repertoires in COVID-19. About the research overall: Acute and convalescent COVID-19 samples came from the United States, Italy and Spain. From T cells, B-cell-depleted T cells, or PBMCs came the material, which was cDNA or gDNA.

Trimming cost V 5 bases and J 0 bases, with 6 bases left between them. This CDR3 has 13 residues. CDR1 is KGHDR and CDR2 is SFDVKD in the germline V gene. Original methodology: Estimation of nucleated cell counts relied on the amplification of reference gene primers. Clones were read by immunoSEQ multiplex PCR, and TCRdb kept only the in-frame ones, dropping some. V, J and clone size are taken as reported in that table, and D and trimming were inferred from the DNA itself. The sample includes 130,000 or so clones, around four fifths of them seen just once. The V call is TRBV24-1, the J call TRBJ2-5; no reliable D call. This receptor was taken from an elderly man with active or convalescent COVID-19. The sequenced sample consisted of peripheral blood. The CDR3 region is CATSATDQETQYF. The CDR3 DNA reads as TGTGCCACCAGTGCAACAGACCAAGAGACCCAGTACTTC.